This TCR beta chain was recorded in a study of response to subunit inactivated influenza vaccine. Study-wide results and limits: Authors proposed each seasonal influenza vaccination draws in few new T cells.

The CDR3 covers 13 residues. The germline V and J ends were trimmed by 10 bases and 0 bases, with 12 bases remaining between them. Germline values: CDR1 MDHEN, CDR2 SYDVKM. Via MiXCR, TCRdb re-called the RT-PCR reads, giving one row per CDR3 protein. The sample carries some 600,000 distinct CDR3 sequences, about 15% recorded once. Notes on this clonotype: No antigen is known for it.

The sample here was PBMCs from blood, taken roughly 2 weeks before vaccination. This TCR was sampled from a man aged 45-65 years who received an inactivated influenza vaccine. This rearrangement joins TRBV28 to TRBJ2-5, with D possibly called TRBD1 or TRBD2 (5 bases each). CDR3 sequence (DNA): TGTGCCACCGCCTCGGGACACCAAGAGACCCAGTACTTC. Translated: CATASGHQETQYF.